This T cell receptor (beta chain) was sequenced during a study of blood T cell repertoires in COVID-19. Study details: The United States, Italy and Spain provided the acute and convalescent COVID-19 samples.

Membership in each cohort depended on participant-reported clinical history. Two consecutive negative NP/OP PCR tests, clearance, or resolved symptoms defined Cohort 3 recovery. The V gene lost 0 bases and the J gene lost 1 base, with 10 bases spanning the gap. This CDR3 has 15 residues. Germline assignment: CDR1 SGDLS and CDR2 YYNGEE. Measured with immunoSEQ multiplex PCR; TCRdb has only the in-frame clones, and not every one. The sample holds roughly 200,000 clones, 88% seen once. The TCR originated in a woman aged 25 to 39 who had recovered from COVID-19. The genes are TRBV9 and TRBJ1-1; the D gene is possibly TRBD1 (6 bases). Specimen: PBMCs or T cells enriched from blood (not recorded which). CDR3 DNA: TGTGCCAGCAGCGTAGGGACAGACTCGAACACTGAAGCTTTCTTT. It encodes CASSVGTDSNTEAFF.